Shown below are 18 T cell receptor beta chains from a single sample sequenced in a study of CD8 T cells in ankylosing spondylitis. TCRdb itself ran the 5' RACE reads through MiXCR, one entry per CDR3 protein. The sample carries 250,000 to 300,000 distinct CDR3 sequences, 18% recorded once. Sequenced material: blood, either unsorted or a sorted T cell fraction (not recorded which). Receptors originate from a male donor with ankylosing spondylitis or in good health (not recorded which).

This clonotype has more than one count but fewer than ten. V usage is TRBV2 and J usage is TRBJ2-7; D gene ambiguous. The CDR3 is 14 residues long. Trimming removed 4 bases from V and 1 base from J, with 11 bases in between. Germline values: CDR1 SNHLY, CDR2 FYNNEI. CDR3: CASSAAQLSYEQYF. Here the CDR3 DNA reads TGTGCCAGCAGTGCAGCACAGCTATCCTACGAGCAGTACTTC.

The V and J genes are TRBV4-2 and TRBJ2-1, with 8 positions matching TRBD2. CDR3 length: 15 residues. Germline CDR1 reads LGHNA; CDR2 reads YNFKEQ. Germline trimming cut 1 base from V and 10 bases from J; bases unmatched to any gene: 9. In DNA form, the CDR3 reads TGTGCCAGCAGCCAAGGAGGGCTAGCGGGCAGGGAGCAGTTCTTC. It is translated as CASSQGGLAGREQFF.

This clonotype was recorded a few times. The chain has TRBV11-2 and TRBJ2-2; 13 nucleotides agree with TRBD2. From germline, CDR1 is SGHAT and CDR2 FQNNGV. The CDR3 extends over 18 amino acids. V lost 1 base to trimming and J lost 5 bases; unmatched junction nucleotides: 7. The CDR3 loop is CASSLGLRTSGSTGELFF. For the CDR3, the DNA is TGTGCCAGCAGCTTAGGATTAAGGACTAGCGGGAGTACCGGGGAGCTGTTTTTT.

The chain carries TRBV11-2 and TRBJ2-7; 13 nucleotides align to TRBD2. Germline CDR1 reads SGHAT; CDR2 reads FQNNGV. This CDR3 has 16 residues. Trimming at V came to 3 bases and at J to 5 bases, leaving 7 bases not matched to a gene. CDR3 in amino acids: CASSFGSGLAGNEQYF. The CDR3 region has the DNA TGTGCCAGCAGCTTCGGGTCGGGACTAGCGGGAAACGAGCAGTACTTC.

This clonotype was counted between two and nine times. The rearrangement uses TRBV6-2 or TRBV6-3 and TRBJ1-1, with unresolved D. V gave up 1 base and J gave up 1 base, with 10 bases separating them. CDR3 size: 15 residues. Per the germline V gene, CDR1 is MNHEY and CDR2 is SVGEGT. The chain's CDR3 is CASSYLGLPNTEAFF. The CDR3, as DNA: TGTGCCAGCAGTTACTTGGGCCTTCCGAACACTGAAGCTTTCTTT.

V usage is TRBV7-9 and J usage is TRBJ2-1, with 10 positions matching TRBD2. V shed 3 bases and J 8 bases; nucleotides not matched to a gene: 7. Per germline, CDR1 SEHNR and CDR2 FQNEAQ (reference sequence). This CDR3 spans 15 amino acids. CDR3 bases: TGTGCCAGCAGCTTTTCTAGCGGGAGAGGCGATGAGCAGTTCTTC. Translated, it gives CASSFSSGRGDEQFF.

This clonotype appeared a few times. CDR3 sequence (DNA): TGTGCCACCAGCAGAGATCGGACTAGCGGGAGTTATGAGCAGTTCTTC. Translated, it gives CATSRDRTSGSYEQFF. The genes are TRBV15 and TRBJ2-1; 13 positions agree with TRBD2. Germline assignment: CDR1 LNHNV and CDR2 YYDKDF (reference sequence). This CDR3 is built from 16 residues. V shed 0 bases, J shed 8 bases, and the junction held 4 bases outside the gene matches. The whole variable domain, filled in from reference TRBV15 and TRBJ2-1, reads DAMVIQNPRYQVTQFGKPVTLSCSQTLNHNVMYWYQQKSSQAPKLLFHYYDKDFNNEADTPDNFQSRRPNTSFCFLDIRSPGLGDTAMYLCATSRDRTSGSYEQFFGPGTRLTVL.

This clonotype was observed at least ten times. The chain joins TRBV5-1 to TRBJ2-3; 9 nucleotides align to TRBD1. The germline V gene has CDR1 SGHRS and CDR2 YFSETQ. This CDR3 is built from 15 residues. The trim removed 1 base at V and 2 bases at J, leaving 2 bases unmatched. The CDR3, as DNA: TGCGCCAGCAGCTTGTGGGACAGGGACACAGATACGCAGTATTTT. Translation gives CASSLWDRDTDTQYF.

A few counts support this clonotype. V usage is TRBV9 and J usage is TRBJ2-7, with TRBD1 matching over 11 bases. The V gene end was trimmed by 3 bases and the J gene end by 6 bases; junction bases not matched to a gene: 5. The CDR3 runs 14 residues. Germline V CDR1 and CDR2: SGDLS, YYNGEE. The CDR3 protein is CASSGGTGGLEQYF. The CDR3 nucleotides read TGTGCCAGCAGCGGGGGGACAGGGGGTCTCGAGCAGTACTTC.

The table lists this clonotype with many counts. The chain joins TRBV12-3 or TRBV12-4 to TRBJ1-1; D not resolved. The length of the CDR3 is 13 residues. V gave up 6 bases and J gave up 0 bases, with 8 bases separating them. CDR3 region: CASSFGMNTEAFF. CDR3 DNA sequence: TGTGCCAGCAGCTTCGGCATGAACACTGAAGCTTTCTTT.

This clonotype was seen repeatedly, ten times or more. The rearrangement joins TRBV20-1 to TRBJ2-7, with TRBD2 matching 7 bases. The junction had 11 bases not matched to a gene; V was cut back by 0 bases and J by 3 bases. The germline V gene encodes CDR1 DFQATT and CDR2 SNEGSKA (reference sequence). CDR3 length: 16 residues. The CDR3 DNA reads TGCAGTGCTAGAGACCCGGCCGGGACTACGAACTACGAGCAGTACTTC. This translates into CSARDPAGTTNYEQYF.

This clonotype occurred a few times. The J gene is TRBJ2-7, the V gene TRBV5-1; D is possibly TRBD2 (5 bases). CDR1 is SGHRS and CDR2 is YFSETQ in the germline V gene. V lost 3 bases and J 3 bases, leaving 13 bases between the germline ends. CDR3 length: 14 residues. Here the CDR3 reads CASSSSGWGYEQYF. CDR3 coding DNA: TGCGCCAGCAGCTCGAGCGGTTGGGGCTACGAGCAGTACTTC.

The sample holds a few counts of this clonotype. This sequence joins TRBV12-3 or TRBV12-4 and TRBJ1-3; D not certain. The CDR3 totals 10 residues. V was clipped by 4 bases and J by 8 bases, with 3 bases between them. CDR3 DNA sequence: TGTGCCAGCAGTTGGGACACCATATATTTT. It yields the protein CASSWDTIYF.

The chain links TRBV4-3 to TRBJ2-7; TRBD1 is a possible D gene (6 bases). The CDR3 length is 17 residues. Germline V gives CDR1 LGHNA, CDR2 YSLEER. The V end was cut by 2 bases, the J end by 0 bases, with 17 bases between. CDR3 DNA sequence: TGCGCCAGCAGCCAACTCAACGGGACACTTAGCTCCTACGAGCAGTACTTC. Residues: CASSQLNGTLSSYEQYF.

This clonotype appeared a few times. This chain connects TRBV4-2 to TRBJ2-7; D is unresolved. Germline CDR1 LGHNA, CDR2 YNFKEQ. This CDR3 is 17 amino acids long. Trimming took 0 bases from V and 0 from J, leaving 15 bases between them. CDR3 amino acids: CASSQDYEPGSSYEQYF. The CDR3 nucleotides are TGTGCCAGCAGCCAAGATTATGAGCCGGGCAGCTCCTACGAGCAGTACTTC.

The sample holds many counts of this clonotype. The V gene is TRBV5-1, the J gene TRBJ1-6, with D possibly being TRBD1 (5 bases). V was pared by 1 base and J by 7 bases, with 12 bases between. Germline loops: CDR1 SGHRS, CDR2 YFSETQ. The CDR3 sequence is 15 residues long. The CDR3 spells CASSLLQVINSPLHF. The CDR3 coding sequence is TGCGCCAGCAGCTTGTTACAGGTCATCAATTCACCCCTCCACTTT.

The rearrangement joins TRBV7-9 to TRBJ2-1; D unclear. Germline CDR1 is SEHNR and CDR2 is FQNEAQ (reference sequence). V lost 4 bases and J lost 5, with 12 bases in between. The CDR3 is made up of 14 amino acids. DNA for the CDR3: TGTGCCAGCAGCTCGCCGGACGGCGACAATGAGCAGTTCTTC. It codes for CASSSPDGDNEQFF.

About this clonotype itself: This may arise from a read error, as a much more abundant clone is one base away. CDR3 sequence reads: CASSYSGLAGTYQQYF. DNA of the CDR3: TGTGCCAGCAGTTACTCTGGGCTAGCGGGCACCTACCAGCAGTACTTC. The J gene is TRBJ2-7, the V gene TRBV6-5; 8 bases fit TRBD2. This CDR3 is built from 16 residues. Germline V gives CDR1 MNHEY, CDR2 SVGAGI.